The 2 T cell receptor beta chains below all came from one sample that was sequenced in a study of shared clonotypes between healthy human individuals. Method: immunoSEQ multiplex PCR; TCRdb's copy keeps in-frame clones and lacks some. Of about 2 million clones listed, roughly 94% are singletons. Positively selected for CCR7, the CD45RO-negative cells used as naive CD8 cells excluded terminally differentiated effector memory CD45RA+ cells. Sequencing was performed on naive CD8+ T cells sorted from blood. The source of these receptors is a man in his late teens or twenties in good health.

The chain couples TRBV6-5 to TRBJ2-7; a possible D gene is TRBD1 (5 bases). From germline, CDR1 is MNHEY and CDR2 SVGAGI. The CDR3 contains 15 residues. Between the trimmed V and J ends, which lost 2 bases and 0 bases, there was a span of 11 bases. CDR3 nucleotides: TGTGCCAGCAGTTACGGGGCCGCTAGCTCCTACGAGCAGTACTTC. Translation gives CASSYGAASSYEQYF.

The chain combines TRBV2 with TRBJ2-7; 12 bases agree with TRBD2. Per germline, CDR1 SNHLY and CDR2 FYNNEI. The CDR3 is 15 residues long. Trimming took 3 bases from V and 5 from J; bases not matched to a gene: 5. This chain's CDR3 is CASSETSGRQDEQYF. CDR3 sequence (DNA): TGTGCCAGCAGTGAGACTAGCGGGAGACAAGACGAGCAGTACTTC.